The 8 T cell receptor beta chains reported below all come from one sample, sequenced in a study of OX40 agonist ivuxolimab in advanced cancers. The library was prepared using the immunoSEQ multiplex PCR assay. In its TCRdb copy, this immuneACCESS table keeps in-frame sequences only and misses some clones. Where compared with another copy, unresolved V genes explain less than half of these, and the others have no known cause. The sample table contains tens of thousands of clones; only one count was recorded for about 93% of them. Around 6% of the sample is held by the ten biggest clonotypes. Sequencing was performed on CD4+ or CD8+ T cells sorted from blood, taken in a trial of the OX40 agonist ivuxolimab. These receptors were taken from an adult with an advanced solid tumor such as melanoma, head and neck, liver or kidney cancer.

J is TRBJ2-1 and V is TRBV5-6; the match to TRBD2 covers 7 bases. The germline V gene has CDR1 SGHDT and CDR2 YYEEEE. J lost 6 bases, V lost 0 bases, and 3 bases had no gene match. The CDR3 is 14 residues long. The CDR3 DNA follows: TGTGCCAGCAGCTTGGGGACTAGTTTCAATGAGCAGTTCTTC. It is translated as CASSLGTSFNEQFF.

This chain uses TRBV27 with TRBJ2-7; 10 nucleotides align to TRBD1. Germline CDR1 and CDR2: MNHEY and SMNVEV (reference sequence). The length of the CDR3 is 15 residues. J was trimmed by 2 bases and V by 5 bases; bases with no gene match: 6. CDR3 nucleotides: TGTGCCAGCAGTCTGGGGGGGACAGGGGCCTACGAGCAGTACTTC. It encodes CASSLGGTGAYEQYF.

The chain employs TRBV5-5 and TRBJ2-7, with 9 positions matching TRBD2. Germline V gene sequence: CDR1 SGHKS, CDR2 YYEKEE (reference sequence). This CDR3 is built from 16 residues. V lost 0 bases and J lost 3; bases outside the gene matches: 7. CDR3 loop: CASSLGTTSGDYEQYF. The CDR3 nucleotides read TGTGCCAGCAGCTTGGGAACGACTAGCGGTGACTACGAGCAGTACTTC.

The chain employs TRBV7-9 and TRBJ2-1; 7 bases are a match to TRBD2. Germline loops: CDR1 SEHNR, CDR2 FQNEAQ (reference sequence). The length of the CDR3 is 15 residues. V gave up 2 bases and J gave up 6 bases; unmatched junction bases: 7. The CDR3 bases are TGTGCCAGCAGCTTATTTGCGGGAGAAATCAATGAGCAGTTCTTC. This translates into CASSLFAGEINEQFF.

The gene calls are TRBV5-6 and TRBJ2-5; 8 bases align to TRBD2. Trimming removed 1 base from V and 4 bases from J; junction bases left unmatched: 6. Germline V gene sequence: CDR1 SGHDT, CDR2 YYEEEE. There are 15 residues in the CDR3. The CDR3, as DNA: TGTGCCAGCAGCTTGAATGCGGGAGGTCGAGAGACCCAGTACTTC. It specifies CASSLNAGGRETQYF.

The chain carries TRBV27 and TRBJ2-7; 14 bases are shared with TRBD2. CDR1 and CDR2 (germline): MNHEY, SMNVEV (reference sequence). The trim removed 6 bases at V and 6 bases at J, leaving 7 bases unmatched. The CDR3 runs 15 residues. The CDR3 coding sequence is TGTGCCAGCAGCCTGGGGACTAGCGGGAGTTCCGAGCAGTACTTC. This sequence encodes CASSLGTSGSSEQYF.

CDR3 nucleotide sequence: TGTGCCAGCAGCGTAGGGGGGAGTGAGCAGTTCTTC. It encodes CASSVGGSEQFF. The J gene is TRBJ2-1, the V gene TRBV9, with D possibly being TRBD1 or TRBD2 (5 bases each). Trimming shortened V by 0 bases and J by 9 bases, and 7 bases separated the two germline ends. This CDR3 spans 12 amino acids. Germline values: CDR1 SGDLS, CDR2 YYNGEE.

The rearrangement joins TRBV27 to TRBJ2-7; weak D call: TRBD2 (5 bases). This CDR3 region has 13 residues. CDR1 is MNHEY and CDR2 is SMNVEV in the germline V gene (reference sequence). V lost 2 bases to trimming and J lost 1 base, with 6 bases between them. The CDR3 DNA is TGTGCCAGCAGTTTAGGACTTTCCTACGAGCAGTACTTC. This translates into CASSLGLSYEQYF.